A single sample is the source of the 10 T cell receptor beta chains below, sequenced in a study of identical twins. TCRdb re-derived calls from the 5' RACE reads in MiXCR, one entry per CDR3 protein. The table lists hundreds of thousands of distinct CDR3 sequences, over 8.5% of them singletons. These records were also assigned to another study, of yellow fever vaccine responses in identical twins.

The specimen was PBMCs. Receptor source: a woman aged 18 to 35 in good health.

Ten or more counts support this clonotype. This chain links TRBV12-3 or TRBV12-4 with TRBJ2-2, with 9 bases that match TRBD1. With 6 bases clipped from V and 5 bases from J, the junction kept 7 bases outside the gene matches. This CDR3 is 15 amino acids long. CDR3 sequence: CASRIDRGWTGELFF. The CDR3 nucleotides are TGTGCCAGCAGGATCGACAGGGGGTGGACCGGGGAGCTGTTTTTT.

This clonotype was seen a few times. The chain has TRBV9 and TRBJ1-2, with 7 bases fitting TRBD1. The V gene's germline CDR1 is SGDLS and CDR2 YYNGEE. Unmatched junction bases numbered 11, after V lost 3 bases and J lost 6 bases. The CDR3 is 15 amino acids. The CDR3 sequence: CASSATGDEWHGYTF. The CDR3 DNA reads TGTGCCAGCAGCGCAACAGGGGATGAGTGGCATGGCTACACCTTC.

The rearrangement links TRBV7-2 to TRBJ2-1; maybe TRBD2 (6 bases). This CDR3 has 13 residues. CDR1 and CDR2 (germline): SGHTA, FQGNSA. V was trimmed by 5 bases and J by 4 bases, leaving 9 bases between them. The CDR3 spells CASSGTSYNEQFF. The CDR3 DNA reads TGTGCCAGCAGCGGGACTTCTTACAATGAGCAGTTCTTC.

This clonotype came up many times. The chain employs TRBV5-1 and TRBJ2-7; D is possibly TRBD1 (5 bases). The CDR3 consists of 16 residues. V was cut by 2 bases and J by 1 base, with 16 bases left in between. CDR1 is SGHRS, CDR2 YFSETQ, per germline. The CDR3: CASSFNTGFESYEQYF. DNA for the CDR3: TGCGCCAGCAGCTTCAACACAGGCTTTGAGTCCTACGAGCAGTACTTC.

This clonotype came up a few times. The chain has TRBV7-3 and TRBJ2-2; 8 bases are a match to TRBD2. The V and J ends lost 5 bases and 5 bases, in that order; junction bases with no gene match: 10. CDR3 length: 16 residues. Germline CDR1 is SGHTA and CDR2 is FQGTGA. This CDR3 reads CASSRTGGDRTGELFF. DNA of the CDR3: TGTGCCAGCAGCCGGACCGGGGGGGATCGAACCGGGGAGCTGTTTTTT.

The chain joins TRBV7-2 to TRBJ2-1; 13 nucleotides line up with TRBD2. Looked up from germline, CDR1 is SGHTA and CDR2 is FQGNSA. Losses at the gene ends were 5 bases for V and 6 bases for J; bases not matched to a gene: 4. The CDR3 runs 15 residues. CDR3 loop: CASSKGLAGVNEQFF. The CDR3 bases are TGTGCCAGCAGCAAAGGACTAGCGGGAGTCAATGAGCAGTTCTTC.

This clonotype was detected many times. The chain uses TRBV2 and TRBJ2-7; D is undetermined. Between the trimmed V and J ends, which lost 7 bases and 4 bases, there was a span of 11 bases. CDR3 length equals 12 residues. The germline CDR1 and CDR2 sequences are SNHLY and FYNNEI. The CDR3, as DNA: TGTGCCAGCACCCGGGTCGGGTACGAGCAGTACTTC. It specifies CASTRVGYEQYF.

This chain connects TRBV7-9 to TRBJ2-4; maybe TRBD2 (6 bases). Germline V CDR1 and CDR2: SEHNR, FQNEAQ (reference sequence). The CDR3 covers 17 residues. Trimming left V 1 base short and J 6 bases short, with 19 bases between. CDR3 sequence: CASSLGWGLSSGNIQYF. CDR3 DNA sequence: TGTGCCAGCAGCTTAGGGTGGGGACTGAGCTCGGGAAACATTCAGTACTTC.

The chain links TRBV5-1 to TRBJ2-7; TRBD2 matches 8 bases. CDR1 and CDR2 (germline): SGHRS, YFSETQ. The CDR3 spans 15 residues. V was clipped by 4 bases and J by 2 bases; unmatched bases: 8. CDR3 amino acids: CASSQLAGPTYEQYF. The CDR3 nucleotides read TGCGCCAGCAGCCAGCTAGCGGGCCCAACCTACGAGCAGTACTTC. The full variable domain, with the rest looked up from reference TRBV5-1 and TRBJ2-7, is KAGVTQTPRYLIKTRGQQVTLSCSPISGHRSVSWYQQTPGQGLQFLFEYFSETQRNKGNFPGRFSGRQFSNSRSEMNVSTLELGDSALYLCASSQLAGPTYEQYFGPGTRLTVT.

The chain links TRBV7-2 to TRBJ2-7, with 11 bases lining up with TRBD2. This CDR3 contains 16 residues. After removal of 5 bases from V and 8 bases from J, the junction contained 14 bases not matched to a gene. Per the germline V gene, CDR1 is SGHTA and CDR2 is FQGNSA. The CDR3 bases are TGTGCCAGCAGCATAGGGGAGGTGACTAGCGGGAAAAAGCAGTACTTC. Protein product: CASSIGEVTSGKKQYF.